This T cell receptor (beta chain) was obtained from a study of monozygotic twins with cystic fibrosis. Germline V gene lookup returns CDR1 SGHAT and CDR2 FQNNGV. The CDR3 is 15 residues long. Trimming cost V 1 base and J 5 bases; bases outside gene matches: 6. Repertoires were generated with immunoSEQ multiplex PCR, while TCRdb's copy carries only in-frame clones and drops some. The table includes over 30,000 clones, 85% to 95% detected once. V is TRBV11-2 and J is TRBJ2-7; 9 nucleotides line up with TRBD2. The receptor's source is a boy aged 2-15 years with cystic fibrosis. The material sequenced was blood. CDR3 region: CASSLGRGGVNEQYF. The CDR3, as DNA: TGTGCCAGCAGCTTAGGGCGGGGGGGCGTCAACGAGCAGTACTTC.